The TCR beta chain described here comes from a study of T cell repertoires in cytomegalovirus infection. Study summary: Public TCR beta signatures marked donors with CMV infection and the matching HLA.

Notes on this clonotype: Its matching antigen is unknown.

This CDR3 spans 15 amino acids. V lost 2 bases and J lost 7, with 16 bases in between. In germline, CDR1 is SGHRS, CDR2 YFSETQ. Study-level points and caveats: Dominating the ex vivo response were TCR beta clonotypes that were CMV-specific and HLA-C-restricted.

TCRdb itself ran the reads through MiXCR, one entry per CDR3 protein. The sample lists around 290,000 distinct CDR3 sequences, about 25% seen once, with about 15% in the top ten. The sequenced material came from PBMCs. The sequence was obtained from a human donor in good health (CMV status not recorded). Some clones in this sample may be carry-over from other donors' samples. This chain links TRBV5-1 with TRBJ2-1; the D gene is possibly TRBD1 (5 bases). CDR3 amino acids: CASSFLGQGINEQFF. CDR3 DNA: TGCGCCAGCAGCTTTTTGGGCCAGGGAATAAATGAGCAGTTCTTC.